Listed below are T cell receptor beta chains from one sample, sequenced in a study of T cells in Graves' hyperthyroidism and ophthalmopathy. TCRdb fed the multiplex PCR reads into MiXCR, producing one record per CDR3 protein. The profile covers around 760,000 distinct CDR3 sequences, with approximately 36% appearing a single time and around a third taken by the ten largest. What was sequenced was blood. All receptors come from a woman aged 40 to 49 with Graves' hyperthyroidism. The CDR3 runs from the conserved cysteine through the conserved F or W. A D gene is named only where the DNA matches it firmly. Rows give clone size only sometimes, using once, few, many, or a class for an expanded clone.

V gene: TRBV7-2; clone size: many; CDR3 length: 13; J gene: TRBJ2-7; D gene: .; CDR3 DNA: TGTGCCAGCCAGGGCCAGGGACCTGGGGAGCAGTACTTC; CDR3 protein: CASQGQGPGEQYF
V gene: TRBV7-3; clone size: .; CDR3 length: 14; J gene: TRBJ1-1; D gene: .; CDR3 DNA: TGTGCCAGCTCACCAAATAATATGAACACTGAAGCTTTCTTT; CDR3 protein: CASSPNNMNTEAFF
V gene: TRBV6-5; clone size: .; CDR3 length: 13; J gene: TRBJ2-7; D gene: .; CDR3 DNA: TGTGCCATCAGTTACGCGGGGACGAGCGAGCAGTACTTC; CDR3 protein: CAISYAGTSEQYF
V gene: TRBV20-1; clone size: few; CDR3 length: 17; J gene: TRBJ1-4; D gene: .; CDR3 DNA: TGCAGTGCTAGAGTACCTAACCGGACATCTCCTAATGAAAAACTGTTTTTT; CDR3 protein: CSARVPNRTSPNEKLFF
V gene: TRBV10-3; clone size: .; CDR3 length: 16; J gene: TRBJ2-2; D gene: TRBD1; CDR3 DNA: TGTGCCATCAGTGGTGGAGGGCGGGACAGGGACGGGGAGCTGTTTTTT; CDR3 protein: CAISGGGRDRDGELFF
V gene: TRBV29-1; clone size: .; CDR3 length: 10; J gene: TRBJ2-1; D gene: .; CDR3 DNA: TGCAGCGTAACACAGCATGAGCAGTTCTTC; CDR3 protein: CSVTQHEQFF
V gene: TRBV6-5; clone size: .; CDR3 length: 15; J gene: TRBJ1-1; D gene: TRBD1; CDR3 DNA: TGTGCCAGCAGTTACGCTACAGGGGGCCGCACTGAAGCTTTCTTT; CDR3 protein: CASSYATGGRTEAFF
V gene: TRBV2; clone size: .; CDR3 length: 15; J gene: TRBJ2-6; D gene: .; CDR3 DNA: TGTGCCAGCAGGGGGTTCCACTCTGGGGCCAACGTCCTGACTTTC; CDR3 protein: CASRGFHSGANVLTF
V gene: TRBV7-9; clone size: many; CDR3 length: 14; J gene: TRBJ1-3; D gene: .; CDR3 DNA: TGTGCCAGCCCGATCGGGGGCTCTGGAAACACCATATATTTT; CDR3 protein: CASPIGGSGNTIYF
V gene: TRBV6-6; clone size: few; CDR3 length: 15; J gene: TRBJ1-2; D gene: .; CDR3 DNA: TGTGCCAGCAGTTACGATCCCCTCGACGGGGCTGGCTACACCTTC; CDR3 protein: CASSYDPLDGAGYTF
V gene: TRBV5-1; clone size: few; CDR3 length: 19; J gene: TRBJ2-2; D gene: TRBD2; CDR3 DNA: TGCGCCAGCAGCCATCCGTGGGGGGCACTAGCGGCGAACACCGGGGAGCTGTTTTTT; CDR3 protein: CASSHPWGALAANTGELFF
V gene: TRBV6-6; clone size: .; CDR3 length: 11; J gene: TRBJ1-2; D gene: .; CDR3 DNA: TGTGCCAGCAGCACCGGGAGTAGCTACACCTTC; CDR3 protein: CASSTGSSYTF
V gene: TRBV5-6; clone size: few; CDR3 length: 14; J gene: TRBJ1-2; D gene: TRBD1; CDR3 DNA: TGTGCCAGCAGTTATACAGGGGACAGGGGTGGCTACACCTTC; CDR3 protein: CASSYTGDRGGYTF
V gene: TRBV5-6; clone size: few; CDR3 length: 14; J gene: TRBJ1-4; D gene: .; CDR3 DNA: TGTGCCAGCAGCTTTTGGACAACTAATGAAAAACTGTTTTTT; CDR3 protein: CASSFWTTNEKLFF
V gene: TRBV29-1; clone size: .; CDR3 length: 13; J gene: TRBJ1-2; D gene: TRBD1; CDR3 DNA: TGCAGCAAAAAAACGGGACAGCTAGATGGCTACACCTTC; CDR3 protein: CSKKTGQLDGYTF
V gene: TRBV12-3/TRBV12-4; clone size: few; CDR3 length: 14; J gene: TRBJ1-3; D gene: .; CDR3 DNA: TGTGCCAGCAGACCTAGCGGGGGTGGAAACACCATATATTTT; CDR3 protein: CASRPSGGGNTIYF
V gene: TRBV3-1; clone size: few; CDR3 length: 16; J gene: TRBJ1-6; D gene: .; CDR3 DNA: TGTGCCAGCAGCCAAGACCCGGCAGGGTTAAGTTCACCCCTCCACTTT; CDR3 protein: CASSQDPAGLSSPLHF
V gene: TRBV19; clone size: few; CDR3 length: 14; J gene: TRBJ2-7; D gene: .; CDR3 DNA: TGTGCCAGCCGGGATCAAAAATCCCATTACGAGCAGTACTTC; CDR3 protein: CASRDQKSHYEQYF
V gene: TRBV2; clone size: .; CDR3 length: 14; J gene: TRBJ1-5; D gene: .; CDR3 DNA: TGTGCCAGCAGTGAGACAGGTTTGGATCAGCCCCAGCATTTT; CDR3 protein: CASSETGLDQPQHF
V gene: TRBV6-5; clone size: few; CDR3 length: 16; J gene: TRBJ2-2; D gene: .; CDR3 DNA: TGTGCCAGCAGCCGGTTTGGGGACATCCTCCCCGGGGAGCTGTTTTTT; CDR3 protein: CASSRFGDILPGELFF
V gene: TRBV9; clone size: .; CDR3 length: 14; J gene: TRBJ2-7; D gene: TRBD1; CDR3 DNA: TGTGCCAGCAGCGTACAGGGGGCCCCCTACGAGCAGTACTTC; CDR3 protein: CASSVQGAPYEQYF
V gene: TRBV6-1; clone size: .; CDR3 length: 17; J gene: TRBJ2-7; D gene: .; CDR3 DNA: TGTGCCAGCAGTAAGAAAACGGCCGGGACGGGACTCAGCGAGCAGTACTTC; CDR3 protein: CASSKKTAGTGLSEQYF
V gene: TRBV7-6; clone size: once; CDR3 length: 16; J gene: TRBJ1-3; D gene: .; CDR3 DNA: TGTGCCAGCAGCTTAGGAAGCCGGGACTTAGGAGAGACCATATATTTT; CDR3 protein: CASSLGSRDLGETIYF
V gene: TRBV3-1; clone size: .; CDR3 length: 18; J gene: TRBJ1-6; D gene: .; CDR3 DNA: TGTGCCAGCAGCCAGGATACAGGAACTTGCTCCTATAATTCACCCCTCCACTTT; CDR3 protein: CASSQDTGTCSYNSPLHF
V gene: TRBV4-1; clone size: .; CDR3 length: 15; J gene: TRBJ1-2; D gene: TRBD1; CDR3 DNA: TGCGCCAGCAGCCAAGATCCAGGGACAGGGGATGGCTACACCTTC; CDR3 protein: CASSQDPGTGDGYTF
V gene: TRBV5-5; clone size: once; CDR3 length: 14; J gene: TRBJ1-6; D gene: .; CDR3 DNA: TGCGCCAGCAGCCAGCTTCCCGGCGGTTCACCCCTCCACTTT; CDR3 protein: CASSQLPGGSPLHF
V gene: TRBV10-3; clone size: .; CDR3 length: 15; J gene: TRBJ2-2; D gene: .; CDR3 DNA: TGTGCCAGCAGAGGGGCAGGAGACAACACCGGGGAGCTGTTTTTT; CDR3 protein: CASRGAGDNTGELFF
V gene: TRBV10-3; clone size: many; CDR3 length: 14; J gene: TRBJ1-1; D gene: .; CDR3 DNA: TGTGCCATCAAGATCGAGGGAGTGAACACTGAAGCTTTCTTT; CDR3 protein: CAIKIEGVNTEAFF
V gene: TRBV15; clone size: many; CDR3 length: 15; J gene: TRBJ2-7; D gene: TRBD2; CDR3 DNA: TGTGCCACCAGTCCCTCGGCGGGGGACTTCTACGAGCAGTACTTC; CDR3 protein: CATSPSAGDFYEQYF
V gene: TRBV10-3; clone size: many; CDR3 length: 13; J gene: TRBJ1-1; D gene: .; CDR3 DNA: TGTGCCATCAGTGGGCAAGGAGGTACTGAAGCTTTCTTT; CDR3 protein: CAISGQGGTEAFF
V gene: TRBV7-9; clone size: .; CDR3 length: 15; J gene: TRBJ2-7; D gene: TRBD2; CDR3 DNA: TGTGCCAGCAGCCGAACTAGCGGGGGACTCTACCAGCAGTACTTC; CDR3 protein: CASSRTSGGLYQQYF
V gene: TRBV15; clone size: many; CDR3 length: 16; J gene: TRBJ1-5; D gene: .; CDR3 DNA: TGTGCCACCAGCGCAAAGAGGGGCGGGGGCTTTCAGCCCCAGCATTTT; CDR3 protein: CATSAKRGGGFQPQHF
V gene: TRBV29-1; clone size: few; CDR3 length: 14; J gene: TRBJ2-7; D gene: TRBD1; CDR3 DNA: TGCAGCGCGCGAGCGACAGGGGTCGACCGCGAGCAGTACTTC; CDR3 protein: CSARATGVDREQYF
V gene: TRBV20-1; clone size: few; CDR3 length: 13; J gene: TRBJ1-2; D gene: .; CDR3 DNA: TGCAGTGCTAGTGGGTCCTCTAACTATGGCTACACCTTC; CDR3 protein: CSASGSSNYGYTF
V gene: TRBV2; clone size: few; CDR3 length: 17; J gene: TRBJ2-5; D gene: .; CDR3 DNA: TGTGCCAGCAGTTATCAGGGGTCGGGTCCTAAGAAAGAGACCCAGTACTTC; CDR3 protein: CASSYQGSGPKKETQYF